What follows are 6 T cell receptor beta chains derived from one specimen sequenced in a study of blood T cell repertoires in COVID-19. Method: immunoSEQ multiplex PCR; TCRdb's copy keeps in-frame clones and lacks some. The sample has about 240,000 clones; approximately 90% are singletons. Sequenced: peripheral blood. These receptors all stem from a man in his sixties who had recovered from COVID-19.

The DNA of the CDR3 is TGTGCCAGCTCACCAGGGACAGGTTCCGGGGAGCTGTTTTTT. Translating gives CASSPGTGSGELFF. This sequence joins TRBV18 and TRBJ2-2; the match to TRBD1 covers 8 bases. CDR1 and CDR2 (germline): KGHSH, LQKENI. The CDR3 spans 14 residues. Trimming at V came to 2 bases and at J to 6 bases, leaving 2 bases not matched to a gene.

V is TRBV19 and J is TRBJ1-2; no clear D. Trimming removed 3 bases from V and 6 bases from J, with 8 bases in between. The CDR3 is made up of 12 amino acids. The germline CDR1 and CDR2 sequences are LNHDA and SQIVND (reference sequence). As DNA, the CDR3 is TGTGCCAGTAGTATTTACGGTGATGGCTACACCTTC. This codes for CASSIYGDGYTF.

CDR3 in amino acids: CASSLAPGMNTEAFF. In nucleotides, the CDR3 is TGCGCCAGCAGCTTGGCCCCAGGGATGAACACTGAAGCTTTCTTT. The chain uses TRBV5-1 and TRBJ1-1; tentatively, D is TRBD1 (5 bases). CDR3 length: 15 residues. V lost 0 bases and J lost 0, with 9 bases in between. The germline V gene encodes CDR1 SGHRS and CDR2 YFSETQ.

J is TRBJ1-2 and V is TRBV7-2; TRBD1 matches at 7 bases. Looked up from germline, CDR1 is SGHTA and CDR2 is FQGNSA. V lost 6 bases and J lost 3; bases outside the gene matches: 4. CDR3 length: 13 residues. CDR3 DNA: TGTGCCAGCAGTTCGGGACAGCACTATGGCTACACCTTC. Its protein is CASSSGQHYGYTF.

The chain recombines TRBV5-1 with TRBJ1-1, with 7 bases identical to TRBD1. The trim removed 0 bases at V and 5 bases at J, leaving 10 bases unmatched. Germline V CDR1 and CDR2: SGHRS, YFSETQ. This CDR3 is 16 amino acids long. The CDR3 sequence is CASSLGTGQRLTEAFF. In nucleotides, the CDR3 is TGCGCCAGCAGCTTGGGTACGGGACAGAGATTGACTGAAGCTTTCTTT.

The chain uses TRBV7-2 and TRBJ1-2; D gene unclear. The germline gives CDR1 SGHTA, CDR2 FQGNSA. The CDR3 is 14 residues long. Trimming shortened V by 5 bases and J by 3 bases, and 13 bases separated the two germline ends. The CDR3, as DNA: TGTGCCAGCAGCCCCTCGCGGGCTGACTATGGCTACACCTTC. As protein: CASSPSRADYGYTF. The full variable domain, with the rest looked up from reference TRBV7-2 and TRBJ1-2, is GAGVSQSPSNKVTEKGKDVELRCDPISGHTALYWYRQSLGQGLEFLIYFQGNSAPDKSGLPSDRFSAERTGGSVSTLTIQRTQQEDSAVYLCASSPSRADYGYTFGSGTRLTVV.